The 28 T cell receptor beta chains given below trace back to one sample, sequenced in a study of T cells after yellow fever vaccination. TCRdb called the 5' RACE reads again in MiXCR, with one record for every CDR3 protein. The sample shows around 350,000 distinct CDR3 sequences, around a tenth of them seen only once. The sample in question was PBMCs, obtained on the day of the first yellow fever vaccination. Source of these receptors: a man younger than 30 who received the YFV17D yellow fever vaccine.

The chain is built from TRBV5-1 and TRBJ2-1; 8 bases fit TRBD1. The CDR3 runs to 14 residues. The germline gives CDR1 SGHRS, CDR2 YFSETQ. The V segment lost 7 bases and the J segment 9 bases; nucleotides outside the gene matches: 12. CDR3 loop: CASHETGAEGEQFF. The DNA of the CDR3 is TGCGCCAGCCACGAGACAGGGGCAGAGGGTGAGCAGTTCTTC.

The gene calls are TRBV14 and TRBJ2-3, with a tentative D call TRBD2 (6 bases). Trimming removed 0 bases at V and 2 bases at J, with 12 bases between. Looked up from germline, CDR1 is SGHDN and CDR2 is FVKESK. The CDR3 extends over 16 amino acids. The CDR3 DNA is TGTGCCAGCAGCCAAGACATTGGAGGGTTCACAGATACGCAGTATTTT. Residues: CASSQDIGGFTDTQYF.

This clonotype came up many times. DNA for the CDR3: TGCAGTGCTAGAGATAGGAAGGGGGCGGACACTGAAGCTTTCTTT. Translation: CSARDRKGADTEAFF. The rearrangement joins TRBV20-1 to TRBJ1-1; 7 bases agree with TRBD1. Looked up from germline, CDR1 is DFQATT and CDR2 is SNEGSKA (reference sequence). The trim removed 0 bases at V and 3 bases at J, leaving 7 bases unmatched. CDR3 length equals 15 residues.

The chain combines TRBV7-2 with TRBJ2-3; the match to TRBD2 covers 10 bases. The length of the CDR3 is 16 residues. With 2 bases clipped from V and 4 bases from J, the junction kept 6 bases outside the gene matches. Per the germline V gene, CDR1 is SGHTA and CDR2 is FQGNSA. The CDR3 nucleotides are TGTGCCAGCAGCTTATCGAGCGGGGGGGCCGCAGATACGCAGTATTTT. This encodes CASSLSSGGAADTQYF.

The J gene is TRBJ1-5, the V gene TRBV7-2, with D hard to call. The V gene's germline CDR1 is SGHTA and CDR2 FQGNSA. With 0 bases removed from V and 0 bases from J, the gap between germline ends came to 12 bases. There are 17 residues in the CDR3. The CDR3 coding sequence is TGTGCCAGCAGCTTAGCGCGCTTTGGGTATAGCAATCAGCCCCAGCATTTT. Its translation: CASSLARFGYSNQPQHF.

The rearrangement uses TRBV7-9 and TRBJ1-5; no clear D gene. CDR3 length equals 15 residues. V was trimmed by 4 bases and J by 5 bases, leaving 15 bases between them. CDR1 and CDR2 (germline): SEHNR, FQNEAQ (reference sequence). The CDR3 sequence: CASSSSGESHQPQHF. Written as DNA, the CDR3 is TGTGCCAGCAGCTCCTCGGGAGAGTCCCATCAGCCCCAGCATTTT.

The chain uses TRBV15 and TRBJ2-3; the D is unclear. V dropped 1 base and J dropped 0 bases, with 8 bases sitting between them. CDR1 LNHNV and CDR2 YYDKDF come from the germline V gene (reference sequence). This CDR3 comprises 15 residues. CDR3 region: CATSRVGGSTDTQYF. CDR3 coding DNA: TGTGCCACCAGCAGAGTGGGCGGCAGCACAGATACGCAGTATTTT.

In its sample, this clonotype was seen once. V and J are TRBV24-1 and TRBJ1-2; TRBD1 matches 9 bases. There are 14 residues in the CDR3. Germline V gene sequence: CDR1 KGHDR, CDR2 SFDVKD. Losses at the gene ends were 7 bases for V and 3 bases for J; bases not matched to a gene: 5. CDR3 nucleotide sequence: TGTGCCACCAGCAACCGGGACAGGGACTATGGCTACACCTTC. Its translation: CATSNRDRDYGYTF.

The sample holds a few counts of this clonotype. The CDR3 nucleotides read TGTGCCAGCAGTTACCCCCGGGGGGCTTCCTACGAGCAGTACTTC. This encodes CASSYPRGASYEQYF. The chain recombines TRBV6-5 with TRBJ2-7, with D possibly matching TRBD2 (7 bases). Trimming took 2 bases from V and 1 from J, leaving 12 bases between them. Germline V gives CDR1 MNHEY, CDR2 SVGAGI. CDR3 length equals 15 residues.

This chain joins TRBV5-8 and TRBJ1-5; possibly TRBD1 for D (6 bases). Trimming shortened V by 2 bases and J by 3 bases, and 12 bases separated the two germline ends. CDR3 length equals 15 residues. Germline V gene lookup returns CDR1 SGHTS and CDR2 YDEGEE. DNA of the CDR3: TGTGCCAGCAGCTTCAGGGGCAGGCTCAATCAGCCCCAGCATTTT. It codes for CASSFRGRLNQPQHF. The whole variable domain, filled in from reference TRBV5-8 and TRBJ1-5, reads EAGVTQSPTHLIKTRGQQATLRCSPISGHTSVYWYQQALGLGLQFLLWYDEGEERNRGNFPPRFSGRQFPNYSSELNVNALELEDSALYLCASSFRGRLNQPQHFGDGTRLSIL.

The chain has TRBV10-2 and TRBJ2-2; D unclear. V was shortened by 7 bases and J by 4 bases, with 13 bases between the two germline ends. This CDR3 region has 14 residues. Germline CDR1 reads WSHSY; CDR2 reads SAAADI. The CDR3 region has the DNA TGCGCCAGCATTCCGGGCCCCGGCACCGGGGAGCTGTTTTTT. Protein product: CASIPGPGTGELFF.

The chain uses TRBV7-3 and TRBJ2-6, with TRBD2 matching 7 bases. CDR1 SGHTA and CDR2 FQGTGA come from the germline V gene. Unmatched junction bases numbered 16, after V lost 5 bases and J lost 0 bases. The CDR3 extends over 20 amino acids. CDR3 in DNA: TGTGCCAGCAGCCCCCGGGGGAGGGGAGGCCAAGGCTCTGGGGCCAACGTCCTGACTTTC. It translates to CASSPRGRGGQGSGANVLTF.

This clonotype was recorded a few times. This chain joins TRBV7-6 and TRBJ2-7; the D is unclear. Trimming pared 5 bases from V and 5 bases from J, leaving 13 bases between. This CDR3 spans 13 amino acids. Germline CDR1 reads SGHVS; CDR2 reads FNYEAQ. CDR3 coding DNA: TGTGCCAGCAGCAATGGGCCAGTAAACGAGCAGTACGTC. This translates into CASSNGPVNEQYV.

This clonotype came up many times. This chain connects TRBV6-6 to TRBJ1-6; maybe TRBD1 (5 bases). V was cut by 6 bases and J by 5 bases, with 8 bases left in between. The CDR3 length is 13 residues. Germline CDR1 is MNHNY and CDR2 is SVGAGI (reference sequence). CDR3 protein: CASRQGDNSPLHF. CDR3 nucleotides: TGTGCCAGCAGGCAGGGAGATAATTCACCCCTCCACTTT.

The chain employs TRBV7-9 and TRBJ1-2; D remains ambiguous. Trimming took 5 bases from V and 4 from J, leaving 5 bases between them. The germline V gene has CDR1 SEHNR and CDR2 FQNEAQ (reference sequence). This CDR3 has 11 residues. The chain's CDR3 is CASSLTYGYTF. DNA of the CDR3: TGTGCCAGCAGCCTAACCTATGGCTACACCTTC.

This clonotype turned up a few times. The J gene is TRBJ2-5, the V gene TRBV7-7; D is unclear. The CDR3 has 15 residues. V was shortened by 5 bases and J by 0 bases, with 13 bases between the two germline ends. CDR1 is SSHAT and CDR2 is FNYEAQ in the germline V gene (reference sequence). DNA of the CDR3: TGTGCCAGCAGCCCGAGGACGGGCTACCAAGAGACCCAGTACTTC. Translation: CASSPRTGYQETQYF.

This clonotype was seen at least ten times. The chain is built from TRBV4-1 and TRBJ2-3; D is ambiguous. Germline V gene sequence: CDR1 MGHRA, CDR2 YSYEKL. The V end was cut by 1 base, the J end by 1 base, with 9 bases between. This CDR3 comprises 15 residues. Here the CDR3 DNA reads TGCGCCAGCAGCCAAGGCTCGGATGGCACAGATACGCAGTATTTT. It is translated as CASSQGSDGTDTQYF.

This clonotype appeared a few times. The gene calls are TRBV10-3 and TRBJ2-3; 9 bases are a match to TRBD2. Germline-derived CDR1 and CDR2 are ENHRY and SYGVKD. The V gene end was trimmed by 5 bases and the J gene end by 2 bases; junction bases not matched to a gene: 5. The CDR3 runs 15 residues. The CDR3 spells CAISNLAGPTDTQYF. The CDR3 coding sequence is TGTGCCATCAGTAACCTAGCGGGACCCACAGATACGCAGTATTTT.

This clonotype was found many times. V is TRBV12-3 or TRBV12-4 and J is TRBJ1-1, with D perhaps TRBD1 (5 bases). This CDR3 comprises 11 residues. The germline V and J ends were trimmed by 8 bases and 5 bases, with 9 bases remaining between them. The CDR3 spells CASSRGTEAFF. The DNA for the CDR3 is TGTGCCAGCTCACGGGGGACTGAAGCTTTCTTT.

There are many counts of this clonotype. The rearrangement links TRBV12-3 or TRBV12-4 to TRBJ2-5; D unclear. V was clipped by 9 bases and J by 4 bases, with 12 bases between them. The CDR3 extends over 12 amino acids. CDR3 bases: TGTGCCAGTTCTCCGGCTGGAGAGACCCAGTACTTC. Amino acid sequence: CASSPAGETQYF.

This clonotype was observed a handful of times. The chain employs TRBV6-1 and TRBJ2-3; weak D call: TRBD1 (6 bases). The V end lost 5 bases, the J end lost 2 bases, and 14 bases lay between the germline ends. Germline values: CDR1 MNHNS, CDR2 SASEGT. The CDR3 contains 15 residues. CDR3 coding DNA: TGTGCCAGCAGTCCATCGTGGGGGCCCACAGATACGCAGTATTTT. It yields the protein CASSPSWGPTDTQYF.

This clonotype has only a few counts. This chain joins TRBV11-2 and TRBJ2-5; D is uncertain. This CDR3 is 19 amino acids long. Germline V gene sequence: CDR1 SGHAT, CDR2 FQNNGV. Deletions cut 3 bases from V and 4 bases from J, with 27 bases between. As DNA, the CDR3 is TGTGCCAGCAGCTTTGTGGTTAGATCTGGGGTCGGTTACGGAGAGACCCAGTACTTC. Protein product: CASSFVVRSGVGYGETQYF.

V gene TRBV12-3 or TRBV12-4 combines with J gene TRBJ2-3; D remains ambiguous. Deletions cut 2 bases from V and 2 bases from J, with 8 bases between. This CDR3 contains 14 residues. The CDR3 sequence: CASSLLGITDTQYF. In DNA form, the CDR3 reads TGTGCCAGCAGTTTATTAGGGATCACAGATACGCAGTATTTT.

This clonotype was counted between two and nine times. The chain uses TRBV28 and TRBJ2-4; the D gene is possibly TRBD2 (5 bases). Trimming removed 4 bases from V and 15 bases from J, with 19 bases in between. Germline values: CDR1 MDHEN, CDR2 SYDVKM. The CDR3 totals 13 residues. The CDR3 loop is CASSYKNKVGGYF. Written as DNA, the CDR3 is TGTGCCAGCAGTTATAAGAACAAGGTCGGAGGGTACTTC.

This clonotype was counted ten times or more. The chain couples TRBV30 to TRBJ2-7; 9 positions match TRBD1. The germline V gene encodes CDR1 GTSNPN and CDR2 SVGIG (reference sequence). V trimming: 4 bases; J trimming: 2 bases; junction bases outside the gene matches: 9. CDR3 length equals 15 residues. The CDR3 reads CAWKGDREGAYEQYF. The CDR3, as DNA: TGTGCCTGGAAGGGGGACAGGGAGGGGGCCTACGAGCAGTACTTC.

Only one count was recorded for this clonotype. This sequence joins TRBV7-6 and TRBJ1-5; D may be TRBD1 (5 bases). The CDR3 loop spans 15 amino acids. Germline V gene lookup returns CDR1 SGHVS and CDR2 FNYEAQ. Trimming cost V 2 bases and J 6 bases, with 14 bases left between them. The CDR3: CASSLFAGLGQPQHF. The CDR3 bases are TGTGCCAGCAGCTTATTTGCAGGGCTCGGTCAGCCCCAGCATTTT.

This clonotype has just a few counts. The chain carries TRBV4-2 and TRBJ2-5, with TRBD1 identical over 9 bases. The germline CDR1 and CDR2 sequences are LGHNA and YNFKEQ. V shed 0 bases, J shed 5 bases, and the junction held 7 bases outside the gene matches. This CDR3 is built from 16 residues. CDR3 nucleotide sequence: TGTGCCAGCAGCCAAGACCCGGACAGGGGAGGGGAGACCCAGTACTTC. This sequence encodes CASSQDPDRGGETQYF.

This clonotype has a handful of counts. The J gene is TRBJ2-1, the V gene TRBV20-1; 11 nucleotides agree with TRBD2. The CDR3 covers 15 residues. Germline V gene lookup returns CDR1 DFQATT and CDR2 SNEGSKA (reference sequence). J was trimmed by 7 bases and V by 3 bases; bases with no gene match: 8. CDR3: CSASSGGEYSNEQFF. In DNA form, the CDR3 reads TGCAGTGCTAGTAGCGGGGGGGAGTATAGTAATGAGCAGTTCTTC.